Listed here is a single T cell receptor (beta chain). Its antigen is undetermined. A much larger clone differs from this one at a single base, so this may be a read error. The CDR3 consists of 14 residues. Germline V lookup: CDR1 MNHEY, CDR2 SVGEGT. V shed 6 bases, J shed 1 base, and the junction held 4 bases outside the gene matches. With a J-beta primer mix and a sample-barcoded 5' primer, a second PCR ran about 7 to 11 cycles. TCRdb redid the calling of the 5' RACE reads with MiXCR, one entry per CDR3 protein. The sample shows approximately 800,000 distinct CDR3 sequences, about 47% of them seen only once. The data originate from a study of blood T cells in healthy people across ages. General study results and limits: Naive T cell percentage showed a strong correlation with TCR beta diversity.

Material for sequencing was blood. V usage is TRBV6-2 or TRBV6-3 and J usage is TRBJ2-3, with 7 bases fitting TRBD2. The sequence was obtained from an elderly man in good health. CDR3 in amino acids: CASRLAGRTDTQYF. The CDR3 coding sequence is TGTGCCAGCAGATTAGCGGGTCGCACAGATACGCAGTATTTT.